This T cell receptor (beta chain) was identified in a study of OX40 agonist ivuxolimab in advanced cancers. Study findings and constraints: Relative to CD4+ cells, CD8+ T cells on average had more expanded clones. Clonal expansion in partial responders at 0.1-3.0 mg/kg ranked among the lowest.

Comments on this clone: The antigen remains undetermined.

Clones were sequenced by immunoSEQ multiplex PCR, and TCRdb holds only the in-frame ones, with some missing. This table has over 80,000 clones, around 78% appearing once. Sequencing was performed on CD4+ or CD8+ T cells sorted from blood, taken in a trial of the OX40 agonist ivuxolimab. The origin of this receptor is an adult with an advanced solid tumor such as melanoma, head and neck, liver or kidney cancer.

CDR3 protein: CASNQGATGTIYF. In DNA, the CDR3 is TGTGCCAGCAACCAGGGGGCGACCGGCACCATATATTTT. The chain employs TRBV28 and TRBJ1-3, with TRBD1 matching 8 bases. The J segment lost 9 bases and the V segment lost 7 bases, leaving 8 bases of the junction unmatched. This CDR3 contains 13 residues. The germline V gene encodes CDR1 MDHEN and CDR2 SYDVKM.